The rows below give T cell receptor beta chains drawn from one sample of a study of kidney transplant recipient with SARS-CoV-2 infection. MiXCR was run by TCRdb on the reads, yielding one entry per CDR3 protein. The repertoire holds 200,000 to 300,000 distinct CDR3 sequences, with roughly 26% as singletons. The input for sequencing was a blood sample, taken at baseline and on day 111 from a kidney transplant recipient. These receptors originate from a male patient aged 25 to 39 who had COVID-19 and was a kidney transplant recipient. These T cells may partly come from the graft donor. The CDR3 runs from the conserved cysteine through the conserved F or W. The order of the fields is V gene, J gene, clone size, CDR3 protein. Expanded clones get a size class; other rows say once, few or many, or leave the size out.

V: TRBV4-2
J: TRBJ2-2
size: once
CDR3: CAGSSGLGLAGGWGTGELFF

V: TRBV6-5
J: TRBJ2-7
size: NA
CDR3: CANSSTGTSGSYYEQYF

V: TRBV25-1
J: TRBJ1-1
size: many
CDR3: CASSDGQTNTEAFF

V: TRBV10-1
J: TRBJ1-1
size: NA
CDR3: CASSESGVGTEAFF

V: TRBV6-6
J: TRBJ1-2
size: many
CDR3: CASSAITGGRKTYGYTF

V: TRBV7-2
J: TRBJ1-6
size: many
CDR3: CASSLAPQGSSPLHF

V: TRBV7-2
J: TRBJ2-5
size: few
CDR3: CASSFPRGARASGRMETQYF

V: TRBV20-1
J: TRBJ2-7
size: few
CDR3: CSAKGQGAMYEQYF

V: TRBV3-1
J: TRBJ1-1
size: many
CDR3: CASSQCFPISIRTEAFF

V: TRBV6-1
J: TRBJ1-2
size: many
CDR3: CASSQHCSMRKTYGYTF

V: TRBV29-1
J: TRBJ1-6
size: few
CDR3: CSVRTGEYNSPLHF

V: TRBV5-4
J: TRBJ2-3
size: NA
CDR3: CASTTGGTHIDTQYF

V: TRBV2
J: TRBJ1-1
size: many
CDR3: CASSPGALGQSAEAFF

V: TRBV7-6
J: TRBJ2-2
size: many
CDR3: CASSLRSGELFF

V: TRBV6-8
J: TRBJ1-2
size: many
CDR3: CASSNSVRSRKTYGYTF

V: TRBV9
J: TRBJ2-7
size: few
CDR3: CASSPVAVSLYEQYF

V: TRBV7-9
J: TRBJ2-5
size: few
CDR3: CASSLRDSFQETQYF

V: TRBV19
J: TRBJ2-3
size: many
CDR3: CASSIFTWTSTDTQYF

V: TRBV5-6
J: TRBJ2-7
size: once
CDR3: CANSPAGGQGYYEQYF

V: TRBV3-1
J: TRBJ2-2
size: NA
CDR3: CASSCPSPISGLTGGLFF

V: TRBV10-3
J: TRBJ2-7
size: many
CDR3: CAISESEPSTYEQYF

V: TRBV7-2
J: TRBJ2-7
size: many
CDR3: CASSSRQGAHEQYF

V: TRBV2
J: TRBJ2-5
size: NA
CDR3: CASSEWTTERYQETQYF

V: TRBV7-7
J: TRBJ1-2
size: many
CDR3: CASSSIAKCRKTYGYTF

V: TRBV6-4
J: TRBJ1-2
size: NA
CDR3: CASSFANSHGKTYGYTF

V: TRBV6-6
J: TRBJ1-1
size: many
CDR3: CASSYTGSTEAFF

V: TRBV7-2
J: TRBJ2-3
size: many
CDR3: CASSSSPGLAGGPRYTDTQYF

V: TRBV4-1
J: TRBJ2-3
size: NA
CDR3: CASSQVKLAASDTQYF

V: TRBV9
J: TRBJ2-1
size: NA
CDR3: CASSGHRDARIGEQFF

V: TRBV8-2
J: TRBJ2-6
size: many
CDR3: CGSEFRITQSRANVLTF

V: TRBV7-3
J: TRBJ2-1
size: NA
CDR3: CASSSSTGLAGDLSYNEQFF

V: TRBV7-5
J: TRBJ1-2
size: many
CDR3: CISVSEAGEKSNNYGYTF

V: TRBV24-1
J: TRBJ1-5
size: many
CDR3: CATSDLSINQPQHF

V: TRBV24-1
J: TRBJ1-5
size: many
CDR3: CATSEPGDNQPQHF